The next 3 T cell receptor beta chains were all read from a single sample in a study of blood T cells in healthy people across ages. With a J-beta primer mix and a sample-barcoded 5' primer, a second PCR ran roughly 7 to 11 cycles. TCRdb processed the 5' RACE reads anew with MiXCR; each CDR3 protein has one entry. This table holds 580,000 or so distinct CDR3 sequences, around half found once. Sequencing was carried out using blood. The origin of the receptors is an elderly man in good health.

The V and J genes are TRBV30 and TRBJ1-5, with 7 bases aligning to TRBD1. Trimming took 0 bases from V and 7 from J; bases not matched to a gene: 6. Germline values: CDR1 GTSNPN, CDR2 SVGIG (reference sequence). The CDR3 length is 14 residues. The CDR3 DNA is TGTGCCTGGAGTGTACAGGGGATTGGACAGCCCCAGCATTTT. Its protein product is CAWSVQGIGQPQHF.

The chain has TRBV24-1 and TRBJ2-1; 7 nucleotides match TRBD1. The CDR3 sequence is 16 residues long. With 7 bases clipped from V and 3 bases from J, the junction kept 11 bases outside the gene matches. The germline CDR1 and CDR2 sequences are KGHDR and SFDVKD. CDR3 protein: CATSPSGGSGYNEQFF. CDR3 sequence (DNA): TGTGCCACCAGCCCGTCAGGGGGTTCAGGCTACAATGAGCAGTTCTTC.

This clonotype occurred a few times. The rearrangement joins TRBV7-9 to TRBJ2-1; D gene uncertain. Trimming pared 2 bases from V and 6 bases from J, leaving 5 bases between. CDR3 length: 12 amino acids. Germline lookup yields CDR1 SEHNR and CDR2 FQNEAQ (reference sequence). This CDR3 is CASSLSPNEQFF. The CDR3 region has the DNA TGTGCCAGCAGCTTAAGTCCCAATGAGCAGTTCTTC. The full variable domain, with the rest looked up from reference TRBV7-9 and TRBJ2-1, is DTGVSQNPRHKITKRGQNVTFRCDPISEHNRLYWYRQTLGQGPEFLTYFQNEAQLEKSRLLSDRFSAERPKGSFSTLEIQRTEQGDSAMYLCASSLSPNEQFFGPGTRLTVL.